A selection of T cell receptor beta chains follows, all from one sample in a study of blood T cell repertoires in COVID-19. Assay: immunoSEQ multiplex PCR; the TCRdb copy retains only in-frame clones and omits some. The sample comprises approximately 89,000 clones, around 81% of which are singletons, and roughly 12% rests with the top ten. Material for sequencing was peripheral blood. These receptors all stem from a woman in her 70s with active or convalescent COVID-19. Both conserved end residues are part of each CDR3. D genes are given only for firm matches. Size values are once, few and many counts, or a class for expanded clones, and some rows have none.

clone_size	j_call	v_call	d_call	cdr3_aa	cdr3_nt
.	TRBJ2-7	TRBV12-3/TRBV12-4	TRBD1	CATGQGMYEQYF	TGTGCCACAGGACAGGGAATGTACGAGCAGTACTTC
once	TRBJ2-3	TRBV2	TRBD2	CASSEGTRRTDTQYF	TGTGCCAGCAGTGAAGGGACTAGACGCACAGATACGCAGTATTTT
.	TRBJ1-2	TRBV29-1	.	CSVTGIYGYTF	TGCAGCGTTACAGGGATCTATGGCTACACCTTC
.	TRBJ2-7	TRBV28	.	CASSAGPMGGSYEQYF	TGTGCCAGCAGCGCCGGACCGATGGGGGGCTCCTACGAGCAGTACTTC
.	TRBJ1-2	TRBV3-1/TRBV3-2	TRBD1	CASSQSRDRNPPTYGYTF	TGTGCCAGCAGCCAAAGCCGGGACAGAAATCCGCCCACCTATGGCTACACCTTC
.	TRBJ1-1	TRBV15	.	CATSRDGDVRAEAFF	TGTGCCACCAGCAGAGATGGGGATGTGAGGGCTGAAGCTTTCTTT
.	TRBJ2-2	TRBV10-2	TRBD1	CASQRDRGYQNTGELFF	TGCGCCAGCCAGAGAGACAGGGGGTACCAGAACACCGGGGAGCTGTTTTTT
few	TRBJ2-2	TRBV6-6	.	CASRRGSAAGELFF	TGTGCCAGCAGAAGGGGGAGCGCAGCCGGGGAGCTGTTTTTT
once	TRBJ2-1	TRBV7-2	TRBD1	CASRSDRGSYNEQFF	TGTGCCAGCAGGTCCGACAGGGGCTCCTACAATGAGCAGTTCTTC
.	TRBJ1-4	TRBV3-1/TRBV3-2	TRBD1	CASSHHRQGNEKLFF	TGTGCCAGCAGCCACCATAGACAGGGGAATGAAAAACTGTTTTTT
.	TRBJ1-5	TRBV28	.	CASSFGFGNQPQHF	TGTGCCAGCAGTTTTGGGTTCGGGAATCAGCCCCAGCATTTT
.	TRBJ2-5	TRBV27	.	CASSQTRQGGETQYF	TGTGCCAGCAGTCAAACTAGACAGGGAGGAGAGACCCAGTACTTC
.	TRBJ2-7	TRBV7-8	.	CASSLVTGRGEQYF	TGTGCCAGCAGCTTAGTGACAGGCCGAGGGGAGCAGTACTTC
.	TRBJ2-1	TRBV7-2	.	CASSLFSKEQFF	TGTGCCAGCAGCTTATTTAGCAAAGAGCAGTTCTTC
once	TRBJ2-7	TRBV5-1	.	CASSISTGLGEQYF	TGCGCCAGCAGTATCTCAACAGGGTTGGGAGAGCAGTACTTC
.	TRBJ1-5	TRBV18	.	CASTQENSNQPQHF	TGTGCCAGCACACAGGAGAATAGCAATCAGCCCCAGCATTTT
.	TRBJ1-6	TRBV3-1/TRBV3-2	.	CASSQRSYNSPLHF	TGTGCCAGCAGCCAACGGTCATACAATTCACCCCTCCACTTT
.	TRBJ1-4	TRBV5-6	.	CASSLIGVGEKLFF	TGTGCCAGCAGCTTGATAGGGGTGGGTGAAAAACTGTTTTTT
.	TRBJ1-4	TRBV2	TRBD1	CASRLDRGREKLFF	TGTGCCAGCAGACTGGACAGGGGGCGTGAAAAACTGTTTTTT
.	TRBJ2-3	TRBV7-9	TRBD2	CASSLGLAGPRMADTQYF	TGTGCCAGCAGCTTAGGACTAGCGGGGCCGCGGATGGCAGATACGCAGTATTTT
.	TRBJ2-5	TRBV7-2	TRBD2	CASSLWRGGGETQYF	TGTGCCAGCAGCTTATGGCGGGGGGGCGGTGAGACCCAGTACTTC
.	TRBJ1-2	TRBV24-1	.	CATSDLRSGRGYTF	TGTGCCACCAGTGATTTGCGGTCGGGAAGGGGCTACACCTTC
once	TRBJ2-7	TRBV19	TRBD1	CASSPRDRGREQYF	TGTGCCAGTAGTCCGAGGGACAGGGGGCGGGAGCAGTACTTC
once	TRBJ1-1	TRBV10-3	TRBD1	CAISEPGTVVAFF	TGTGCCATCAGTGAGCCTGGGACAGTAGTAGCTTTCTTT
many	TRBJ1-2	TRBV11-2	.	CASRLLRGSSPNYGYTF	TGTGCCAGCAGACTACTACGAGGTTCCTCCCCGAACTATGGCTACACCTTC
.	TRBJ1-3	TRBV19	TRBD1	CASRDRGPGNTIYF	TGTGCCAGTAGAGACAGGGGACCTGGAAACACCATATATTTT
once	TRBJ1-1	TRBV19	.	CASSISGPDTEAFF	TGTGCCAGTAGTATCTCAGGGCCGGACACTGAAGCTTTCTTT
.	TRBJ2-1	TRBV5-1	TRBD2	CASSYRLASGDLYEQFF	TGCGCCAGCAGCTACCGGTTGGCTAGCGGGGACCTCTATGAGCAGTTCTTC
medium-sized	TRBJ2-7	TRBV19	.	CASSIGTGYEQYF	TGTGCCAGTAGTATTGGAACAGGCTACGAGCAGTACTTC
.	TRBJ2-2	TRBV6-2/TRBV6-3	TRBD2	CASSYQRGGHSTGELFF	TGTGCCAGCAGTTACCAGCGGGGGGGCCATTCCACCGGGGAGCTGTTTTTT
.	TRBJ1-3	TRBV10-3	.	CAISGLGNTIYF	TGTGCCATCAGTGGACTTGGAAACACCATATATTTT
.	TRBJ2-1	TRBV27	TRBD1	CASSPRGGTGTYNEQFF	TGTGCCAGCAGTCCCCGAGGAGGGACAGGGACCTACAATGAGCAGTTCTTC
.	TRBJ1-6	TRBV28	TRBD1	CASSEPGQANSPLHF	TGTGCCAGCAGTGAACCGGGACAGGCGAATTCACCCCTCCACTTT
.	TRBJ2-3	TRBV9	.	CASSALADTQYF	TGTGCCAGCAGCGCACTAGCAGATACGCAGTATTTT
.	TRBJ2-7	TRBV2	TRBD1	CASSADRATSYEQYF	TGTGCCAGCAGTGCTGACAGGGCAACCTCCTACGAGCAGTACTTC
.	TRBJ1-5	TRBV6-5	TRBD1	CASRAGQYYQPQHF	TGTGCCAGCAGGGCGGGACAGTACTATCAGCCCCAGCATTTT
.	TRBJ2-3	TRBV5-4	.	CASSLGARGPTDTQYF	TGTGCCAGCAGCTTAGGTGCGCGGGGACCTACAGATACGCAGTATTTT